This TCR beta chain was found in a study of T cells after yellow fever vaccination. Across the whole study: SMART-Seq v4 Ultra Low Input prepared the low-cell-number fractions.

Losses at the gene ends were 6 bases for V and 5 bases for J; bases not matched to a gene: 11. This CDR3 region has 15 residues. In TCRdb, the 5' RACE reads were re-called with MiXCR into one record per CDR3 protein. The profile shows some 420,000 distinct CDR3 sequences, around a sixth of them singletons. Findings of the study overall: Booster sampling recovered most clones from primary vaccination (roughly 97% CD4, around 88% CD8). Bulk-population clonotypes that are abundant could appear as contaminants in FACS-sorted repertoires.

Remarks on this clonotype: The antigen is unknown.

The input for sequencing was PBMCs, taken before the yellow fever booster vaccination. This clonotype originated in a man aged 18 to 29 who received the YFV17D yellow fever vaccine. The genes are TRBV12-3 or TRBV12-4 and TRBJ2-5; TRBD2 matches at 8 bases. The CDR3 loop is CASSPIAGLEETQYF. In nucleotides, the CDR3 is TGTGCCAGCAGCCCCATAGCGGGGTTGGAGGAGACCCAGTACTTC.